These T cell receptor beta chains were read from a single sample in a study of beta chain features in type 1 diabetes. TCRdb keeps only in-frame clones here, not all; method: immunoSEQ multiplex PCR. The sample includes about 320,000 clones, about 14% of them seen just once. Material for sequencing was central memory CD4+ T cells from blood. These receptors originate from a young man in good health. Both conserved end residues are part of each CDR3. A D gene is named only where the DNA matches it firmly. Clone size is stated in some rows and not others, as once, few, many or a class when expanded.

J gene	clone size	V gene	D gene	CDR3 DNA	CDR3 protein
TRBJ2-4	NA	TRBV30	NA	TGTGATCGAGCGGGAGCCAAAAACATTCAGTACTTC	CDRAGAKNIQYF
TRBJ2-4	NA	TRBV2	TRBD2	TGTGCCAGCATCCGAGCGGGGGACTCTGGCAAGTACTTC	CASIRAGDSGKYF
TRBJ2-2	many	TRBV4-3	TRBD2	TGCGCCAGCAGCCCCCTAGCGGGAGGGACCGGGGAGCTGTTTTTT	CASSPLAGGTGELFF
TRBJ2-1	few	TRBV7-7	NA	TGTGCTAGCAGCTTAGTGGCTGGCGTAAGTGAGCAGTTCTTC	CASSLVAGVSEQFF
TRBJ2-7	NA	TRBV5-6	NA	TGTGCCAGCGCCAGGGGTCCCTACGAGCAGTACTTC	CASARGPYEQYF
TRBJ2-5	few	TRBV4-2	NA	TGTGCCAGCAGCCGGCAGGGTATGACCCAGTACTTC	CASSRQGMTQYF
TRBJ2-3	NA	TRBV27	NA	TGTGCCAGCAGATCTCGGGGGGCTACGCAGTATTTT	CASRSRGATQYF
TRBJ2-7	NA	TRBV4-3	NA	TGCGCCAGCAGCCAAGAGCGGAAGGGGGAGCAGTACTTC	CASSQERKGEQYF
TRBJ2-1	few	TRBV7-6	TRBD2	TGTGCCAGCAGGCTGAATAGCGGGGGGAAGCAGTTCTTC	CASRLNSGGKQFF
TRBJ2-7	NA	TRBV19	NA	TGTGCCAGTAGTATAGGGGGAATGCGCTACGAGCAGTACTTC	CASSIGGMRYEQYF
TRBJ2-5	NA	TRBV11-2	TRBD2	TGTGCCAGCAGCTTGCTAGCGGGGGGAGAGACCCAGTACTTC	CASSLLAGGETQYF
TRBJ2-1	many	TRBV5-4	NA	TGTGCCAGCAGCTTGCTACCACCCTCGGGGGTGAATGAGCAGTTCTTC	CASSLLPPSGVNEQFF
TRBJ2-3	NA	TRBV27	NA	TGTGCCAGCACCCCGCCGGGGGGCCTTAGAGATACGCAGTATTTT	CASTPPGGLRDTQYF
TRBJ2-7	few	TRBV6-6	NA	TGTGCCAGCAGCTCCAGCTCCTACGAGCAGTACTTC	CASSSSSYEQYF
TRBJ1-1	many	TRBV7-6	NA	TGTGCCAGCAGCTTGCTAGAAAGCACTGAAGCTTTCTTT	CASSLLESTEAFF
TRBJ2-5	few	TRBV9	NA	TGTGCCAGCAGCGTAGGGTTTGGCCAAGAGACCCAGTACTTC	CASSVGFGQETQYF
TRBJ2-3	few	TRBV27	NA	TGTGCCAGCAGTTTACAGGGAGATACGCAGTATTTT	CASSLQGDTQYF
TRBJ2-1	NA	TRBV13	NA	TGTGCCAGCAGCCCACGGTCTAGCCTCTACAATGAGCAGTTCTTC	CASSPRSSLYNEQFF
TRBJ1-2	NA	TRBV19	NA	TGTGCCAGCAACCGGGACCTAAGTAACTATGGCTACACCTTC	CASNRDLSNYGYTF
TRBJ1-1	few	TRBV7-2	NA	TGTGCCAGCAGCCTAGGGGTCGCTGAAGCTTTCTTT	CASSLGVAEAFF
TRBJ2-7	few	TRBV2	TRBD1	TGTGCCAGTGCGTGGGGACAGGGAACCCACGAGCAGTACTTC	CASAWGQGTHEQYF
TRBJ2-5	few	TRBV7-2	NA	TGTGCCAGCAGCCAGGACAGTAAAGAGACCCAGTACTTC	CASSQDSKETQYF
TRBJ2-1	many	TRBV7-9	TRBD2	TGTGCCAGCAGCCCGCTAGCGGGCAATGAGCAGTTCTTC	CASSPLAGNEQFF
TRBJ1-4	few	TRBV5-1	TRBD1	TGCGCCAGCAGCTTGGGGGGACAGATAAGTGAAAAACTGTTTTTT	CASSLGGQISEKLFF
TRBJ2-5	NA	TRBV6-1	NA	TGTGCCAGCAGTGCGCGGGGACACCAAGAGACCCAGTACTTC	CASSARGHQETQYF
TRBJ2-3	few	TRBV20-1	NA	TGCTGCCGGTCGCGGGCAGATACGCAGTATTTT	CCRSRADTQYF
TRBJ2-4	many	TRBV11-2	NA	TGTGCCAGCAGCTCGAGATTTACGGGACCTGGAGCCAAAAACATTCAGTACTTC	CASSSRFTGPGAKNIQYF